The sequence of this T cell receptor (beta chain) was determined in a study of technical replicates of blood from a few donors. Profiled with immunoSEQ multiplex PCR; TCRdb holds only in-frame clones, not every one. Here the sample spans under 95,000 clones, 98% being singletons. The table lists this clone with a count of one. The CDR3 has 15 amino acids. Germline V gene data show CDR1 as SGHVS and CDR2 as FQNEAQ. V shed 5 bases and J 0 bases; nucleotides not matched to a gene: 6. The clonotype comes from a human donor in good health. The genes are TRBV7-8 and TRBJ1-2; 7 nucleotides line up with TRBD1. The sequencing sample was made of T cells isolated from PBMCs. CDR3 loop: CASSVTGRSNYGYTF. In DNA form, the CDR3 reads TGTGCCAGCAGCGTGACAGGGCGATCTAACTATGGCTACACCTTC.